Included here is one T cell receptor (beta chain) sequence, with context. The data were obtained in a study of blood T cell repertoires in COVID-19. Study overall: Both acute and convalescent COVID-19 samples were obtained from the United States, Italy and Spain. PBMCs, B-cell-depleted T cells, or T cells provided the cDNA or gDNA that made up the material.

The CDR3 loop spans 14 amino acids. V trimming: 8 bases; J trimming: 9 bases; junction bases outside the gene matches: 6. Germline V lookup: CDR1 SNHLY, CDR2 FYNNEI. In the authors' methods: From reference gene primer amplification, estimates of nucleated cell counts were derived. Generated by immunoSEQ multiplex PCR, the TCRdb table keeps only in-frame clones and is missing some. V, J and clone size are taken as reported in that table, and D and trimming were inferred from the DNA itself. The sample has 300,000 to 450,000 clones, approximately 80% seen once. V is TRBV2 and J is TRBJ2-1; 14 bases match TRBD2. The sequenced material came from peripheral blood. The TCR sequence derives from a human donor with acute or convalescent COVID-19. The donor label of this sample is uncertain. The CDR3 loop reads CASGGLAGDGEQFF. The CDR3 nucleotides are TGTGCCAGCGGGGGACTAGCGGGGGACGGTGAGCAGTTCTTC.